A single sample is the source of the 8 T cell receptor beta chains below, sequenced in a study of type 1 regulatory T cells. Study results and limitations: Compared with non-Tr1 cells, Tr1 cells showed a narrower TCR repertoire.

Antigens for these TCRs are unknown. Each CDR3 protein gets one entry after TCRdb re-called the reads with MiXCR. The sample holds about 71,000 distinct CDR3 sequences, around 20% seen once. Sample: cultured type 1 regulatory T (Tr1) cells, either the whole culture or a sorted fraction (not recorded which). These receptor sequences come from a human donor in good health.

This clonotype showed up just a few times. The chain couples TRBV18 to TRBJ2-7; tentatively, D is TRBD2 (5 bases). The length of the CDR3 is 17 residues. Germline CDR1 reads KGHSH; CDR2 reads LQKENI. Trimming cost V 2 bases and J 1 base, with 18 bases left between them. The DNA for the CDR3 is TGTGCCAGCTCACCAGTTCCCGCGGGTCCTTTTTCCTACGAGCAGTACTTC. This encodes CASSPVPAGPFSYEQYF.

J is TRBJ1-2 and V is TRBV9; unclear D gene. CDR3 size: 14 residues. The V end was cut by 7 bases, the J end by 1 base, with 14 bases between. The germline V gene has CDR1 SGDLS and CDR2 YYNGEE. In DNA, the CDR3 is TGTGCCAGCGGCGGGCGAGGTATTAACTATGGCTACACCTTC. Translated, it gives CASGGRGINYGYTF.

The chain uses TRBV3-1 and TRBJ2-1; D is ambiguous. The CDR3 covers 13 residues. Germline CDR1 is LGHDT and CDR2 is YNNKEL (reference sequence). Trimming stripped 3 bases from V and 7 bases from J, with 10 bases between. In DNA, the CDR3 is TGTGCCAGCAGCCATTTTAAAGGGAATGAGCAGTTCTTC. Translating it yields CASSHFKGNEQFF.

In this sample, this clonotype turned up a few times. This chain connects TRBV19 to TRBJ2-2, with 8 nucleotides matching TRBD2. Germline CDR1 and CDR2: LNHDA and SQIVND (reference sequence). V gave up 6 bases and J gave up 7 bases; unmatched junction bases: 4. CDR3 size: 13 residues. The CDR3 protein is CASSGRESGELFF. The CDR3 DNA sequence: TGTGCCAGTAGCGGGAGGGAGAGCGGGGAGCTGTTTTTT.

Concerning this clonotype: Sequence at one end of the junction differs from germline and may be a read error. The chain couples TRBV12-3 or TRBV12-4 to TRBJ1-4, with no clear D. The CDR3 is 12 residues long. The CDR3 sequence: CAGSPTSRKLFF. The CDR3 DNA reads TGTGCCGGCAGTCCTACTTCCCGTAAACTGTTTTTT.

The sample holds a few counts of this clonotype. The chain has TRBV5-6 and TRBJ1-2; maybe TRBD1 (5 bases). Looked up from germline, CDR1 is SGHDT and CDR2 is YYEEEE. Trimming cost V 4 bases and J 8 bases, with 21 bases left between them. This CDR3 comprises 15 residues. The CDR3 sequence is CASSPRTGTTGGYTF. Written as DNA, the CDR3 is TGTGCCAGCAGCCCCCGGACTGGGACTACGGGCGGCTACACCTTC. The full variable domain, its missing parts supplied by reference TRBV5-6 and TRBJ1-2, is DAGVTQSPTHLIKTRGQQVTLRCSPKSGHDTVSWYQQALGQGPQFIFQYYEEEERQRGNFPDRFSGHQFPNYSSELNVNALLLGDSALYLCASSPRTGTTGGYTFGSGTRLTVV.

A few counts support this clonotype. This chain uses TRBV20-1 with TRBJ2-7; D unclear. Germline V gives CDR1 DFQATT, CDR2 SNEGSKA (reference sequence). The germline V and J ends were trimmed by 0 bases and 4 bases, with 10 bases remaining between them. The CDR3 is made up of 13 amino acids. CDR3 sequence: CSARDGPAYEQYF. Written as DNA, the CDR3 is TGCAGTGCTAGAGACGGGCCCGCTTACGAGCAGTACTTC.

This clonotype was seen only a few times. This chain connects TRBV9 to TRBJ2-1; 8 nucleotides line up with TRBD2. The CDR3 is 15 amino acids. The J segment lost 1 base and the V segment lost 4 bases, leaving 4 bases of the junction unmatched. Germline CDR1 reads SGDLS; CDR2 reads YYNGEE. The CDR3 protein is CASSRTSGSYNEQFF. The CDR3 nucleotides read TGTGCCAGCAGCCGTACTAGCGGTTCCTACAATGAGCAGTTCTTC.